Included here is one T cell receptor (beta chain) sequence, with context. Seattle patients were enrolled while actively infected and followed longitudinally. Germline V gene sequence: CDR1 SEHNR, CDR2 FQNEAQ (reference sequence). V lost 5 bases and J lost 10, with 17 bases in between. The CDR3 loop spans 13 amino acids. Clones were read by immunoSEQ multiplex PCR, and TCRdb kept only the in-frame ones, dropping some. The data show hundreds of thousands of clones, 85% to 90% seen once. This sample stems from a study of blood T cell repertoires in COVID-19. Study background: From T cells, B-cell-depleted T cells, or PBMCs came the material, which was cDNA or gDNA.

The source material was peripheral blood. The TCR comes from a man between 18 and 35 years old with COVID-19, enrolled during active disease. The gene calls are TRBV7-9 and TRBJ1-2; D call uncertain. The CDR3 protein is CASSPRSQDVYTF. In DNA, the CDR3 is TGTGCCAGCAGCCCCCGGTCCCAAGATGTCTACACCTTC.